Here is one T cell receptor beta chain with its context. Its cognate antigen is unknown. The CDR3 runs 17 residues. J gave up 0 bases and V 3 bases, and 5 bases lay outside the gene matches. This sample was taken from a study of T cells after yellow fever vaccination. Study conclusions and caveats: Across the CD4 and CD8 compartments, a small share of clonotypes was present in both. Repertoires sorted by FACS could include abundant clonotypes that are contaminants from the bulk population.

One entry per CDR3 protein, called by TCRdb with MiXCR from the 5' RACE reads. The sample contains 550,000 to 750,000 distinct CDR3 sequences, approximately 15% of which appear only once. The receptor comes from a man in his thirties or forties who received the YFV17D yellow fever vaccine. The rearrangement uses TRBV23-1 and TRBJ2-1, with 10 bases lining up with TRBD2. TRBV23-1 carries the ORF label, with uncertain function. The sequencing here drew on PBMCs, taken on the day of the yellow fever booster vaccination. The CDR3 loop is CASSHSPSGSSYNEQFF. The CDR3 DNA reads TGCGCCAGCAGTCACTCCCCTAGCGGGAGCTCCTACAATGAGCAGTTCTTC.